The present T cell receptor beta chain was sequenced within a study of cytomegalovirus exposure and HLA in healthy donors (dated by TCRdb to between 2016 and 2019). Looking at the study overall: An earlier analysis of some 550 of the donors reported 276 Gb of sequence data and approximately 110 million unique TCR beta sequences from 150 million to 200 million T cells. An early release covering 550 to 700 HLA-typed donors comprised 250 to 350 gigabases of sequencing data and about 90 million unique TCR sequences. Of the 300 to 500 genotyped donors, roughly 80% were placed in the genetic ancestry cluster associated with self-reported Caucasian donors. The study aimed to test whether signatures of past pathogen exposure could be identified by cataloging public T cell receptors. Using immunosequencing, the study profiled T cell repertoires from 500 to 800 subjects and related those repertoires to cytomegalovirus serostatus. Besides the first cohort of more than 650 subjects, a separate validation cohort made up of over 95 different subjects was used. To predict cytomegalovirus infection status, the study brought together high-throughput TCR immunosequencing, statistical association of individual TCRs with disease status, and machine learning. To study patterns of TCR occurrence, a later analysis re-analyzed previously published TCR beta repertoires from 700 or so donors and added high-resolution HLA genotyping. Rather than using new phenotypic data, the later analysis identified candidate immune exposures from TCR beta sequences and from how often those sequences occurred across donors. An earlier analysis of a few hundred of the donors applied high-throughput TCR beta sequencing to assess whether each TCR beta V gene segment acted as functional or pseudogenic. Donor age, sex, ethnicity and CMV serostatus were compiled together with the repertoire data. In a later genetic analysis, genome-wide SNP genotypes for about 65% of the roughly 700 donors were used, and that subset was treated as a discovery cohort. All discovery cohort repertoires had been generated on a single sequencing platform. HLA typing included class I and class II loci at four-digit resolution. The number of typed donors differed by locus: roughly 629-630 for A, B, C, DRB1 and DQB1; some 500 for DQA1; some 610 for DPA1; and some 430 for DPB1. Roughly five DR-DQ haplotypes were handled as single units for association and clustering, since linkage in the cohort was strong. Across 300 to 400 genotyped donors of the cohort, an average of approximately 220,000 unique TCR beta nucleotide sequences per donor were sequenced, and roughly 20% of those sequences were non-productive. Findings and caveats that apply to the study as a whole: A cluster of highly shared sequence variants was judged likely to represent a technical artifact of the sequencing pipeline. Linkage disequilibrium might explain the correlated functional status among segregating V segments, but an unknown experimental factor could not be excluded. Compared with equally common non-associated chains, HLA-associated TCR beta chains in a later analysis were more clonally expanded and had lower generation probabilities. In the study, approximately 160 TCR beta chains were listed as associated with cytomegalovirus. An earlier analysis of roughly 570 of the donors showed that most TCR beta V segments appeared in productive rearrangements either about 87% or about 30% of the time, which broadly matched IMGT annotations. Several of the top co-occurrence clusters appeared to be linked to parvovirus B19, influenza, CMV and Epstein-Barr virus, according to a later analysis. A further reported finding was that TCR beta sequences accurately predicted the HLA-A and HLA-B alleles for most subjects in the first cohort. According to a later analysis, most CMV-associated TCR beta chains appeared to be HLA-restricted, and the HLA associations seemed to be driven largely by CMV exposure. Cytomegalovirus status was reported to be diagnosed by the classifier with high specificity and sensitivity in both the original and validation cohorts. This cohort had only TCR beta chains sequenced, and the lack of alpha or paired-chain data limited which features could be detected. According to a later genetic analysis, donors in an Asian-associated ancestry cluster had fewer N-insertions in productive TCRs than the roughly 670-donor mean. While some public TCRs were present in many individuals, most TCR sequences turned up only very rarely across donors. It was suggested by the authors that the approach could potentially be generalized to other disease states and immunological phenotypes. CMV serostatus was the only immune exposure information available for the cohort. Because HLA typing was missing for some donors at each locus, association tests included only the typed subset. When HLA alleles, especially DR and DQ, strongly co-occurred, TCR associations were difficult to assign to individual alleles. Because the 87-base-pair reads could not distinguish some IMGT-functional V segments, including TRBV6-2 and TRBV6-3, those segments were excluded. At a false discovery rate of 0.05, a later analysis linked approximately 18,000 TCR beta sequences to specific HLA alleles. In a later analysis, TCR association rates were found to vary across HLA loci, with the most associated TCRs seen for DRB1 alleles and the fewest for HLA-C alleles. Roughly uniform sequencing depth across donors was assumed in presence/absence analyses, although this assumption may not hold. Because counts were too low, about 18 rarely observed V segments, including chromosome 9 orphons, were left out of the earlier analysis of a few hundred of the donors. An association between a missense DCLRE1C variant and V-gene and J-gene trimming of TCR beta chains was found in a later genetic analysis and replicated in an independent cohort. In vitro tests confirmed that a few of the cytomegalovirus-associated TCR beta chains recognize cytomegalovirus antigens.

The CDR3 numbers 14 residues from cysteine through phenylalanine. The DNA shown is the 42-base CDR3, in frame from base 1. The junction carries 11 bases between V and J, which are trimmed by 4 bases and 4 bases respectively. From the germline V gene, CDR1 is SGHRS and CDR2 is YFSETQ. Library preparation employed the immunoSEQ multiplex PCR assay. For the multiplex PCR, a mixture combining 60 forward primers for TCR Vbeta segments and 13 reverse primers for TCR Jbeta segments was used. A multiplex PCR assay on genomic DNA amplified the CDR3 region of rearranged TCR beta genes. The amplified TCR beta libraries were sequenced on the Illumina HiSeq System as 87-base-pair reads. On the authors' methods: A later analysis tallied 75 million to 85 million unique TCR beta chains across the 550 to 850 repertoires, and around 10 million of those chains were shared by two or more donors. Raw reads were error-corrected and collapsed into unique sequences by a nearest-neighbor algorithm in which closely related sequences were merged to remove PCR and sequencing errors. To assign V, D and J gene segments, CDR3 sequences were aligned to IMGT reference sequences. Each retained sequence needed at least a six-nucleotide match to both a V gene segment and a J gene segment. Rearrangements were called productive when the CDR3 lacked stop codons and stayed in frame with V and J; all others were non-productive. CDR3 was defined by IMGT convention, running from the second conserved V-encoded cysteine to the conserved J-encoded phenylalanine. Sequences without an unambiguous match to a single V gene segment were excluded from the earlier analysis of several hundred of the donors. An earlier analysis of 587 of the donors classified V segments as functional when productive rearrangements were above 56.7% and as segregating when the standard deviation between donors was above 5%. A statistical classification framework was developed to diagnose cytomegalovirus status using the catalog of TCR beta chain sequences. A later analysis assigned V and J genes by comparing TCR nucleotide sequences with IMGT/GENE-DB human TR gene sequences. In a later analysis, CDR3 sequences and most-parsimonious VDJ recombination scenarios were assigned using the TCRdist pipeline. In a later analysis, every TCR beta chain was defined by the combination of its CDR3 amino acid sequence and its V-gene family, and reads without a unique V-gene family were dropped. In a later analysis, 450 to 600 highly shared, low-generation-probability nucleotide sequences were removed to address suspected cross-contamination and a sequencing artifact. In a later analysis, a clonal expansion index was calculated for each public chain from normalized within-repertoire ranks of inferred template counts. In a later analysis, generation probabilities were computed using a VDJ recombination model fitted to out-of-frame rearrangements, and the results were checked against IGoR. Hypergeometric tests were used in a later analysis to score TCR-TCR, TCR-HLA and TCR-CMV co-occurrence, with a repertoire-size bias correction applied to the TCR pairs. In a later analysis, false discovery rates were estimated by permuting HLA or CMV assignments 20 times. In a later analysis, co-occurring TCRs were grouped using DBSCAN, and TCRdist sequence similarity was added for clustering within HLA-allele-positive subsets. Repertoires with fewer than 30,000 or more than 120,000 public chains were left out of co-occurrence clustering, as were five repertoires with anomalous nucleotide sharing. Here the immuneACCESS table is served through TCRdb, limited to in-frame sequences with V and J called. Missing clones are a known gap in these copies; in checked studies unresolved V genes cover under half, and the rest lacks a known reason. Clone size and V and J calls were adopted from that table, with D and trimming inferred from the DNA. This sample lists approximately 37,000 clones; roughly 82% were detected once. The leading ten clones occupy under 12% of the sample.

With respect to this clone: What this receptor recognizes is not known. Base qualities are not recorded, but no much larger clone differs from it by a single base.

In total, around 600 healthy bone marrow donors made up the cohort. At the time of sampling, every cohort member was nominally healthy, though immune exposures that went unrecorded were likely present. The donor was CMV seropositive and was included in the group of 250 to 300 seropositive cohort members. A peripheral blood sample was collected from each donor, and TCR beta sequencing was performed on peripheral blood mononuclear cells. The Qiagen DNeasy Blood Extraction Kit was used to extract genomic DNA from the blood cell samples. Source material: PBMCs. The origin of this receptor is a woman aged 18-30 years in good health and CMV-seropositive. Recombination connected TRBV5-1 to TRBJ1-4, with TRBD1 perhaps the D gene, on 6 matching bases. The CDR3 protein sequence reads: CASSLDSRNEKLFF. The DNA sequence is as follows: TGCGCCAGCAGCCTGGACAGCCGTAATGAAAAACTGTTTTTT. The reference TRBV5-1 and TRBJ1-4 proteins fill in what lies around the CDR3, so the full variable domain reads KAGVTQTPRYLIKTRGQQVTLSCSPISGHRSVSWYQQTPGQGLQFLFEYFSETQRNKGNFPGRFSGRQFSNSRSEMNVSTLELGDSALYLCASSLDSRNEKLFFGSGTQLSVL.